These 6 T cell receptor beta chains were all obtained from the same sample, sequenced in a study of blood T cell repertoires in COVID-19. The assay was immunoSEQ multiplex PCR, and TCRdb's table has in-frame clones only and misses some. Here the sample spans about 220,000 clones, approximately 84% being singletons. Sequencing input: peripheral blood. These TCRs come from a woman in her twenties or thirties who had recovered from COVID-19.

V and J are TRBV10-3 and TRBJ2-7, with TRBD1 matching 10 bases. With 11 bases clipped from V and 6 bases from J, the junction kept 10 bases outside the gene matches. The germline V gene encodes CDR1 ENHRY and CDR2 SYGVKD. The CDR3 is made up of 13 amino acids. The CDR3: CAVTGTGVAEQYF. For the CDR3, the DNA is TGTGCCGTTACCGGGACAGGGGTAGCCGAGCAGTACTTC.

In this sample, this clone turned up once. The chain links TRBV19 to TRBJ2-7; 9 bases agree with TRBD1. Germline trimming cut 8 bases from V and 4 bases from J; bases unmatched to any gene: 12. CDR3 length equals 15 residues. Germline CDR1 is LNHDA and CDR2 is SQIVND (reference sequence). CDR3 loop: CASRGTGIGGYEQYF. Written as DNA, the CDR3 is TGTGCCAGTCGCGGGACAGGGATCGGCGGATACGAGCAGTACTTC.

The CDR3 here is CASSLFDRNTEAFF. For the CDR3, the DNA is TGTGCCAGCAGTTTATTTGACAGAAACACTGAAGCTTTCTTT. The genes are TRBV28 and TRBJ1-1; a weak D match, TRBD1 (5 bases). Trimming took off 1 base at V and 2 bases at J, with 8 bases between the two ends. The CDR3 runs 14 residues. From germline, CDR1 is MDHEN and CDR2 SYDVKM.

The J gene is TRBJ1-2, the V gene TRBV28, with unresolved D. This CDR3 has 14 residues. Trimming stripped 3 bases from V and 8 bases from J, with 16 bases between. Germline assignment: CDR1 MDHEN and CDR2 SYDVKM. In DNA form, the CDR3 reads TGTGCCAGCAGTTTGTTGGCGGGGAGGAACGGCTACACCTTC. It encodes CASSLLAGRNGYTF.

This CDR3 reads CSAADSINYGYTF. As DNA, the CDR3 is TGCAGCGCCGCGGACAGTATAAACTATGGCTACACCTTC. V gene TRBV29-1 combines with J gene TRBJ1-2; tentatively, D is TRBD1 (6 bases). Germline CDR1 reads SQVTM; CDR2 reads ANQGSEA. This CDR3 has 13 amino acids. Trimming shortened V by 7 bases and J by 2 bases, and 14 bases separated the two germline ends.

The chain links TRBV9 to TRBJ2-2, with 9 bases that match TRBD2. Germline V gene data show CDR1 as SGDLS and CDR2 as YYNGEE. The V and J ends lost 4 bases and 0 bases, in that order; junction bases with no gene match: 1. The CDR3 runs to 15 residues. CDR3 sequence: CASSPSGTNTGELFF. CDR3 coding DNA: TGTGCCAGCAGCCCTAGCGGGACGAACACCGGGGAGCTGTTTTTT.